The 19 T cell receptor beta chains listed next were all sequenced from one sample in a study of cytomegalovirus exposure and HLA in healthy donors. Method: immunoSEQ multiplex PCR; TCRdb's copy keeps in-frame clones and lacks some. The sample holds about 110,000 clones, approximately 85% seen once. Material for sequencing was PBMCs. These receptor sequences come from a woman aged 18-29 years in good health and CMV-seronegative.

The chain couples TRBV15 to TRBJ2-1, with 9 bases fitting TRBD2. Germline values: CDR1 LNHNV, CDR2 YYDKDF (reference sequence). CDR3 size: 17 residues. Trimming at V came to 0 bases and at J to 0 bases, leaving 3 bases not matched to a gene. CDR3: CATSRDLSGGSYNEQFF. DNA for the CDR3: TGTGCCACCAGCAGAGATCTTAGCGGGGGCTCCTACAATGAGCAGTTCTTC.

V usage is TRBV2 and J usage is TRBJ1-2, with D uncertain. The CDR3 has 13 residues. V shed 6 bases and J shed 4 bases, with 12 bases lying between them. The germline V gene encodes CDR1 SNHLY and CDR2 FYNNEI. The CDR3 loop is CASSAEQSYGYTF. Written as DNA, the CDR3 is TGTGCCAGCAGCGCTGAACAGAGCTATGGCTACACCTTC.

This rearrangement joins TRBV6-1 to TRBJ1-4, with D possibly TRBD1 on 6 matching bases. Germline values: CDR1 MNHNS, CDR2 SASEGT. Trimming pared 6 bases from V and 0 bases from J, leaving 11 bases between. This CDR3 contains 15 residues. The DNA for the CDR3 is TGTGCCAGCAGCCAGGACAGTGCAACTAATGAAAAACTGTTTTTT. It codes for CASSQDSATNEKLFF.

This chain links TRBV5-6 with TRBJ2-6; no reliable D call. The CDR3 spans 16 residues. V lost 3 bases and J lost 1, with 11 bases in between. The germline V gene has CDR1 SGHDT and CDR2 YYEEEE. DNA for the CDR3: TGTGCCAGCAGCTCCGCCCAGAAATCTGGGGCCAACGTCCTGACTTTC. Translation: CASSSAQKSGANVLTF.

The J gene is TRBJ2-2, the V gene TRBV6-5; D not resolved. Trimming shortened V by 6 bases and J by 8 bases, and 16 bases separated the two germline ends. The length of the CDR3 is 14 residues. Germline-derived CDR1 and CDR2 are MNHEY and SVGAGI. The CDR3 is CASSSGSIAGELFF. Here the CDR3 DNA reads TGTGCCAGCAGCTCCGGGTCCATCGCGGGGGAGCTGTTTTTT.

The CDR3 loop is CASSPGTSLGQLNTEAFF. The CDR3 DNA sequence: TGCGCCAGCAGCCCTGGTACGTCACTGGGACAGTTGAACACTGAAGCTTTCTTT. The chain carries TRBV5-1 and TRBJ1-1; 7 bases fit TRBD1. Germline trimming cut 4 bases from V and 0 bases from J; bases unmatched to any gene: 15. This CDR3 has 18 amino acids. Germline CDR1 and CDR2: SGHRS and YFSETQ.

The chain couples TRBV7-6 to TRBJ1-4; D perhaps matches TRBD1 (6 bases). V shed 8 bases and J shed 5 bases, with 15 bases lying between them. Per germline, CDR1 SGHVS and CDR2 FNYEAQ. CDR3 size: 14 residues. As DNA, the CDR3 is TGTGCCAGCGGTACGGACAGAACGAATGAAAAACTGTTTTTT. It codes for CASGTDRTNEKLFF.

The gene calls are TRBV2 and TRBJ1-5, with D unclear. The CDR3 runs 11 residues. Between the trimmed V and J ends, which lost 6 bases and 4 bases, there was a span of 4 bases. Germline V gene data show CDR1 as SNHLY and CDR2 as FYNNEI. CDR3 loop: CASSLNQPQHF. The CDR3 region has the DNA TGTGCCAGCAGCCTAAATCAGCCCCAGCATTTT.

The chain joins TRBV19 to TRBJ1-1; D remains ambiguous. The CDR3 has 13 residues. Looked up from germline, CDR1 is LNHDA and CDR2 is SQIVND (reference sequence). Between the trimmed V and J ends, which lost 2 bases and 2 bases, there was a span of 6 bases. For the CDR3, the DNA is TGTGCCAGTAGTATAACAGTAAACACTGAAGCTTTCTTT. This encodes CASSITVNTEAFF.

The chain links TRBV19 to TRBJ2-7, with 12 bases aligning to TRBD2. Germline V lookup: CDR1 LNHDA, CDR2 SQIVND (reference sequence). CDR3 length: 14 residues. After removal of 6 bases from V and 7 bases from J, the junction contained 7 bases not matched to a gene. The CDR3 spells CASSRLAGEVEQYF. The CDR3 coding sequence is TGTGCCAGTAGCCGACTAGCGGGGGAGGTTGAGCAGTACTTC.

V is TRBV27 and J is TRBJ2-3; the match to TRBD2 covers 8 bases. The CDR3 contains 15 residues. V lost 5 bases to trimming and J lost 8 bases; unmatched junction nucleotides: 12. The germline V gene encodes CDR1 MNHEY and CDR2 SMNVEV (reference sequence). In nucleotides, the CDR3 is TGTGCCAGCAGTCCGTGGGCGGGGGGCACGGGTACGCAGTATTTT. Its translation is CASSPWAGGTGTQYF.

The CDR3 bases are TGCGCCAGCAGCCTGAACTTTGGCTCCTACAATGAGCAGTTCTTC. Translating gives CASSLNFGSYNEQFF. The chain joins TRBV5-1 to TRBJ2-1; D is uncertain. The CDR3 spans 15 residues. CDR1 and CDR2 (germline): SGHRS, YFSETQ. V lost 4 bases to trimming and J lost 0 bases, with 11 bases between them. The full variable domain, its missing parts supplied by reference TRBV5-1 and TRBJ2-1, is KAGVTQTPRYLIKTRGQQVTLSCSPISGHRSVSWYQQTPGQGLQFLFEYFSETQRNKGNFPGRFSGRQFSNSRSEMNVSTLELGDSALYLCASSLNFGSYNEQFFGPGTRLTVL.

This clone was seen a handful of times. The gene calls are TRBV10-3 and TRBJ1-1; D is perhaps TRBD1 (5 bases). CDR3 length equals 16 residues. The V end was cut by 4 bases, the J end by 1 base, with 16 bases between. Per germline, CDR1 ENHRY and CDR2 SYGVKD. The CDR3 nucleotides read TGTGCCATCAGTGGCGGGACCCAGAGATCGAACACTGAAGCTTTCTTT. Its translation: CAISGGTQRSNTEAFF.

V gene TRBV6-6 combines with J gene TRBJ1-1, with TRBD1 matching 9 bases. V was pared by 4 bases and J by 3 bases, with 3 bases of the junction left unmatched. CDR1 is MNHNY and CDR2 is SVGAGI in the germline V gene (reference sequence). CDR3 length: 14 residues. The chain's CDR3 is CASSLQGADTEAFF. The CDR3 DNA reads TGTGCCAGCAGTTTACAGGGGGCGGACACTGAAGCTTTCTTT.

CDR3 protein: CASSLVGPEGDTQYF. CDR3 in DNA: TGCGCCAGCAGCTTGGTTGGGCCGGAGGGCGATACGCAGTATTTT. The V and J genes are TRBV5-1 and TRBJ2-3; perhaps TRBD2 as D (6 bases). Germline V gene data show CDR1 as SGHRS and CDR2 as YFSETQ. Trimming removed 0 bases from V and 6 bases from J, with 14 bases in between. The CDR3 totals 15 residues.

The chain is built from TRBV28 and TRBJ2-5; D ambiguous. Germline V gene sequence: CDR1 MDHEN, CDR2 SYDVKM. Trimming stripped 2 bases from V and 5 bases from J, with 9 bases between. This CDR3 spans 13 amino acids. CDR3: CASSLPPSETQYF. The DNA of the CDR3 is TGTGCCAGCAGTTTACCCCCCTCGGAGACCCAGTACTTC.

The genes are TRBV5-1 and TRBJ1-2; 7 bases are a match to TRBD1. CDR1 SGHRS and CDR2 YFSETQ come from the germline V gene. The CDR3 is made up of 15 amino acids. The V and J ends lost 4 bases and 7 bases, in that order; junction bases with no gene match: 13. CDR3: CASSTNRGLGSGYTF. The CDR3 DNA is TGCGCCAGCAGCACAAACAGGGGCCTGGGGAGTGGCTACACCTTC.

This rearrangement joins TRBV9 to TRBJ1-1, with a weak D call TRBD1 (5 bases). The CDR3 is 13 residues long. Trimming stripped 4 bases from V and 4 bases from J, with 11 bases between. The germline V gene encodes CDR1 SGDLS and CDR2 YYNGEE. The CDR3 protein is CASSPGGFTEAFF. In nucleotides, the CDR3 is TGTGCCAGCAGCCCGGGGGGATTCACTGAAGCTTTCTTT.

This clone was detected only a few times. The chain has TRBV4-1 and TRBJ1-1; 9 bases align to TRBD1. This CDR3 region has 15 residues. V dropped 1 base and J dropped 7; count of bases not matched to a gene: 7. Germline CDR1 is MGHRA and CDR2 is YSYEKL. CDR3 sequence reads: CASSQAGDRGVEAFF. For the CDR3, the DNA is TGCGCCAGCAGCCAAGCGGGTGACAGGGGGGTTGAAGCTTTCTTT.